This T cell receptor beta chain was profiled in a study of blood T cell repertoires in COVID-19 (dated by TCRdb to about 2020). Describing the broader study: Collaborator samples came from the United States, Italy and Spain and covered acute and convalescent phases of COVID-19. The prospective study material was composed of cDNA or gDNA derived from T cells, B-cell-depleted T cells, or PBMCs. The dataset comprised deeply sampled blood TCRbeta repertoires from subjects exposed to, actively infected with, or recovered from COVID-19. The repertoires were released in a freely available public database meant as a resource for research on the immune response to SARS-CoV-2. Samples came from the ongoing ImmuneRACE study (first 160 participants) plus 1,254 subjects from 6 global collaborators. Nearly every sample came with metadata listing a de-identified subject ID, COVID-19 status, age in years and sex. Where available, HLA class I and class II types were obtained from metadata supplied by the sample provider rather than from assay-based typing.

Points on this clone: Its antigen is still unknown. One base away there is no much larger clone; base qualities are not given.

TCRbeta CDR3 regions were amplified from genomic DNA using the immunoSEQ Assay, a bias-controlled multiplex PCR. As for the original processing: Within the assay, amplification of reference gene primers was used to estimate how many nucleated cells each sample contained. To quantify the absolute abundance of each unique TCRbeta CDR3 rearrangement, sequence reads were collapsed and filtered. For each sample, productive Simpson clonality was calculated as the square root of Simpson's diversity index across productive rearrangements. TCRdb's version of the immuneACCESS table is confined to in-frame rearrangements and falls short of the full clone set. An unresolved V gene accounts for under half of the shortfall where checked; the remainder is of unknown origin. For V, J and clone size, that table is used; D and trimming come from the DNA. This sample is represented by 55,000 to 70,000 clones; 88% of them were singletons. 20% to 25% of the sample comes from the top ten.

Results the study describes overall, beyond this receptor: Clinical and demographic metadata were provided uncurated, with the amount varying by source and participant.

The collaborating institutions used their own protocols to collect whole blood in K2EDTA tubes. For TCRbeta analysis, collaborator samples were shipped as frozen whole blood, as isolated PBMCs, or as DNA extracted from either sample type. V trim: 4 bases; J trim: 1 base; unmatched bases: 3. The CDR3 runs 14 residues from the cysteine to the phenylalanine. The entry retains the CDR3 DNA only, 42 bases that are in frame from base 1. CDR1 SGHRS and CDR2 YFSETQ were looked up in the germline V gene. The sequence was obtained from a woman in her forties or fifties with active or convalescent COVID-19. The sample was peripheral blood. The sequence links TRBV5-1 to TRBJ2-5, with TRBD2 identical over 8 junction bases. The DNA is as follows: TGCGCCAGCAGCGGTACTAGCGGCCAAGAGACCCAGTACTTC. It codes for CASSGTSGQETQYF.